Shown below are 5 T cell receptor beta chains from a single sample sequenced in a study of blood T cell repertoires in COVID-19. Produced via immunoSEQ multiplex PCR; TCRdb's table is partial and in-frame only. This sample has roughly 81,000 clones, with about 87% found just once. The sample taken for sequencing was peripheral blood. Receptors originate from a man aged 40-49 years with acute or convalescent COVID-19.

The chain uses TRBV19 and TRBJ1-3; 7 bases map to TRBD1. After removal of 5 bases from V and 2 bases from J, the junction contained 6 bases not matched to a gene. Germline V gene lookup returns CDR1 LNHDA and CDR2 SQIVND (reference sequence). The CDR3 is made up of 15 amino acids. DNA of the CDR3: TGTGCCAGTAGTCCGGACAGGCGGGCTGGAAACACCATATATTTT. Residues: CASSPDRRAGNTIYF. Using reference TRBV19 and TRBJ1-3 for the parts outside the CDR3, the full variable domain is DGGITQSPKYLFRKEGQNVTLSCEQNLNHDAMYWYRQDPGQGLRLIYYSQIVNDFQKGDIAEGYSVSREKKESFPLTVTSAQKNPTAFYLCASSPDRRAGNTIYFGEGSWLTVV.

This chain joins TRBV6-5 and TRBJ1-1; TRBD1 matches at 8 bases. The V gene end was trimmed by 3 bases and the J gene end by 7 bases; junction bases not matched to a gene: 13. The CDR3 runs to 16 residues. Germline V gene data show CDR1 as MNHEY and CDR2 as SVGAGI. CDR3 coding DNA: TGTGCCAGCAGTTATAAGTTCCAGGGGGCTCGGGGTGAAGCTTTCTTT. Translated: CASSYKFQGARGEAFF.

The J gene is TRBJ1-2, the V gene TRBV12-3 or TRBV12-4; D is ambiguous. V lost 6 bases, J lost 1 base, and 9 bases lay in between. There are 13 residues in the CDR3. The CDR3 sequence is CASSPRDNYGYTF. In nucleotides, the CDR3 is TGTGCCAGCAGCCCTCGGGATAACTATGGCTACACCTTC.

The genes are TRBV12-3 or TRBV12-4 and TRBJ1-5, with a weak D call TRBD1 (5 bases). The CDR3 loop spans 13 amino acids. Trimming stripped 9 bases from V and 5 bases from J, with 14 bases between. CDR3 in amino acids: CASSSLGHQPQHF. CDR3 DNA sequence: TGTGCCAGTTCTAGTTTGGGGCATCAGCCCCAGCATTTT.

This clone was recorded once. This sequence joins TRBV9 and TRBJ1-5, with 10 bases lining up with TRBD1. V dropped 4 bases and J dropped 2; count of bases not matched to a gene: 9. The CDR3 runs to 17 residues. Germline assignment: CDR1 SGDLS and CDR2 YYNGEE. The CDR3 here is CASSPGQGSLGNQPQHF. The CDR3 region has the DNA TGTGCCAGCAGCCCGGGACAGGGGAGTTTAGGCAATCAGCCCCAGCATTTT.